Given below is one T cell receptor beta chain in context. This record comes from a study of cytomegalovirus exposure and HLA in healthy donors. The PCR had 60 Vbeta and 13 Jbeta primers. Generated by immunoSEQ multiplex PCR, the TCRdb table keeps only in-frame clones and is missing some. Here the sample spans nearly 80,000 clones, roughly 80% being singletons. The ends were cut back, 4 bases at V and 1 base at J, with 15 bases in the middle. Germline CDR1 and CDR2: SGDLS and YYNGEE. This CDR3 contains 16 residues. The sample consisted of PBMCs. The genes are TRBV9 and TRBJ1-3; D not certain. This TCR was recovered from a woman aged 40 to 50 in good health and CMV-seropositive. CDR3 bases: TGTGCCAGCAGCCCAGACGGAGGGCTGTCTGGAAACACCATATATTTT. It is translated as CASSPDGGLSGNTIYF.